The source of this TCR beta chain is a study of blood T cell repertoires in COVID-19. Authors' processing steps: The authors estimated nucleated cell counts from reference gene primer amplification. TCRdb's copy holds only in-frame clones and misses some; the assay was immunoSEQ multiplex PCR. The D gene and trimming were derived from the DNA, and the V and J assignments and clone size from that table. The data contain hundreds of thousands of clones, approximately 84% of them singletons. This clone was recorded a few times. V was trimmed by 5 bases and J by 3 bases, leaving 8 bases between them. The CDR3 runs to 13 residues. Germline-derived CDR1 and CDR2 are KGHDR and SFDVKD.

The clonotype originates from a man older than 75 with acute or convalescent COVID-19. V is TRBV24-1 and J is TRBJ2-3, with D perhaps matching TRBD2 (6 bases). What was sequenced was peripheral blood. The CDR3: CATSGDWTDTQYF. CDR3 DNA: TGTGCCACCAGTGGGGACTGGACAGATACGCAGTATTTT.